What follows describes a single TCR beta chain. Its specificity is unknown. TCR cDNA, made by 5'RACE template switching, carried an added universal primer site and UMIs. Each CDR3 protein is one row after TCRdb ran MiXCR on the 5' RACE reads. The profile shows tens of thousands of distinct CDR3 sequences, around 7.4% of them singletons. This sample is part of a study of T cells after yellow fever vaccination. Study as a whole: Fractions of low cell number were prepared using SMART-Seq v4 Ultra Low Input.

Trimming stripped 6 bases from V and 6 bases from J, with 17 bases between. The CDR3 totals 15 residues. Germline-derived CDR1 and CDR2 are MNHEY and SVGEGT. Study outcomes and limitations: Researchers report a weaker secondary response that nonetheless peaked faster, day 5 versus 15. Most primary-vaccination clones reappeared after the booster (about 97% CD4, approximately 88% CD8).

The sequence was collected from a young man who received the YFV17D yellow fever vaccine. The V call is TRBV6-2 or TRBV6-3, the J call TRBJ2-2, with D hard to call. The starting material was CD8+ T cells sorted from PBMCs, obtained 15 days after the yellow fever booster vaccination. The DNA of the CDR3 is TGTGCCAGCAGGCCCTCGTCTTCGCCAGCCGGGGAGCTGTTTTTT. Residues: CASRPSSSPAGELFF.